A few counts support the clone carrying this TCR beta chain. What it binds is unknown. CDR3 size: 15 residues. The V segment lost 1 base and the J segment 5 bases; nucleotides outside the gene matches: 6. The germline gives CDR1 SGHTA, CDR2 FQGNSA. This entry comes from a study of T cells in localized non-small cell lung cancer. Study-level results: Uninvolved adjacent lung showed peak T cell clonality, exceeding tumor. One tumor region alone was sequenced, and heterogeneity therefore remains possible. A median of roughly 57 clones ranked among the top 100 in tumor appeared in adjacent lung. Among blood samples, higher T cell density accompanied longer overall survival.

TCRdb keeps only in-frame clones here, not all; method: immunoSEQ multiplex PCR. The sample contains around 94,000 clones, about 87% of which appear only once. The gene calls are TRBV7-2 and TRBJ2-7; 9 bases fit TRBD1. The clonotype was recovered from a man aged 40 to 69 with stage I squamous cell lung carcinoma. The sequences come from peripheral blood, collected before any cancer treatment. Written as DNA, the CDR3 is TGTGCCAGCAGCTTAGGCGGGACAGGGAAAAACGAGCAGTACTTC. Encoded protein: CASSLGGTGKNEQYF.